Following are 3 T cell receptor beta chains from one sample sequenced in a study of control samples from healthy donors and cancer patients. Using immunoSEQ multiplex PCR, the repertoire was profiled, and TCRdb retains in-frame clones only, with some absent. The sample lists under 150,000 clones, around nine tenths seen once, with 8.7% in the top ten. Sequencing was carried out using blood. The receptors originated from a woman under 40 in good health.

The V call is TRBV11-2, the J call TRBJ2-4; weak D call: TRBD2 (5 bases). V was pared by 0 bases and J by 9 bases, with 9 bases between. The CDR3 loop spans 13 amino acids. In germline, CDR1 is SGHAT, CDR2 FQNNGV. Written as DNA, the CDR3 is TGTGCCAGCAGCTTAGATCCCGAGGGCATTCAGTACTTC. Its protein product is CASSLDPEGIQYF.

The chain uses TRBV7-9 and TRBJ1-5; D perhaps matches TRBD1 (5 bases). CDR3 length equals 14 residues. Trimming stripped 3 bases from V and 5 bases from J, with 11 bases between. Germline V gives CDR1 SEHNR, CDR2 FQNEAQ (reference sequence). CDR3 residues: CASSFPGRDQPQHF. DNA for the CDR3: TGTGCCAGCAGCTTCCCGGGGCGTGATCAGCCCCAGCATTTT.

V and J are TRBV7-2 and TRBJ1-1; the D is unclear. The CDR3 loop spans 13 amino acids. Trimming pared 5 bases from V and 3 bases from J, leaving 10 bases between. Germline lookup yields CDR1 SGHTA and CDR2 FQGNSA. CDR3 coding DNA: TGTGCCAGCAGCGTCTCTTCGGACACTGAAGCTTTCTTT. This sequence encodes CASSVSSDTEAFF. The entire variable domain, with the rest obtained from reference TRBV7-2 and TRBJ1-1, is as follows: GAGVSQSPSNKVTEKGKDVELRCDPISGHTALYWYRQSLGQGLEFLIYFQGNSAPDKSGLPSDRFSAERTGGSVSTLTIQRTQQEDSAVYLCASSVSSDTEAFFGQGTRLTVV.